These 6 T cell receptor beta chains came from one sample sequenced in a study of T cell responses to AZD1222 COVID-19 vaccine. The repertoire was sequenced with immunoSEQ multiplex PCR; TCRdb's copy has only in-frame clones and lacks some. Of about 100,000 clones in the sample, roughly nine tenths were seen once. The source was peripheral blood, collected on day 0 of AZD1222 vaccination. These receptors originate from an adult in good health.

The table lists this clone with a count of one. The rearrangement uses TRBV4-1 and TRBJ1-3; a possible D gene is TRBD1 (6 bases). The germline V and J ends were trimmed by 0 bases and 4 bases, with 13 bases remaining between them. CDR3 length: 16 amino acids. The V gene's germline CDR1 is MGHRA and CDR2 YSYEKL. CDR3 loop: CASSQDLLGAGNTIYF. CDR3 DNA: TGCGCCAGCAGCCAAGATCTTCTGGGGGCCGGAAACACCATATATTTT.

In nucleotides, the CDR3 is TGTGCCAGCAGTTTAACCCGTCAGCCGCAGCAGTACTTC. Protein: CASSLTRQPQQYF. This rearrangement joins TRBV27 to TRBJ2-7; no clear D gene. This CDR3 spans 13 amino acids. V lost 2 bases and J 8 bases, leaving 13 bases between the germline ends. Looked up from germline, CDR1 is MNHEY and CDR2 is SMNVEV (reference sequence).

The chain has TRBV14 and TRBJ1-2; no clear D. In germline, CDR1 is SGHDN, CDR2 FVKESK. The V and J ends lost 1 base and 8 bases respectively, with 11 bases between them. This CDR3 comprises 13 residues. The CDR3 sequence is CASSQAPPGGYTF. The CDR3 DNA reads TGTGCCAGCAGCCAAGCCCCCCCGGGCGGCTACACCTTC. The entire variable domain, with the rest obtained from reference TRBV14 and TRBJ1-2, is as follows: EAGVTQFPSHSVIEKGQTVTLRCDPISGHDNLYWYRRVMGKEIKFLLHFVKESKQDESGMPNNRFLAERTGGTYSTLKVQPAELEDSGVYFCASSQAPPGGYTFGSGTRLTVV.

The chain has TRBV7-2 and TRBJ2-1; TRBD2 might be the D (5 bases). Germline assignment: CDR1 SGHTA and CDR2 FQGNSA. The CDR3 extends over 13 amino acids. Trimming took off 0 bases at V and 5 bases at J, with 5 bases between the two ends. CDR3 loop: CASSLARDNEQFF. The CDR3, as DNA: TGTGCCAGCAGCTTAGCGCGGGACAATGAGCAGTTCTTC.

This clone was counted once. The rearrangement links TRBV7-2 to TRBJ2-1; 8 nucleotides line up with TRBD1. The CDR3 contains 12 residues. Looked up from germline, CDR1 is SGHTA and CDR2 is FQGNSA. The junction had 6 bases not matched to a gene; V was cut back by 5 bases and J by 12 bases. In DNA form, the CDR3 reads TGTGCCAGCAGCCGTGACAGGGGAAGGCAGTTCTTC. Its translation: CASSRDRGRQFF.

This clone has just one count. The rearrangement links TRBV5-1 to TRBJ1-1; tentative D call: TRBD1 (5 bases). CDR3 size: 15 residues. Trimming removed 1 base at V and 4 bases at J, with 14 bases between. Germline CDR1 and CDR2: SGHRS and YFSETQ. In DNA form, the CDR3 reads TGCGCCAGCAGCTTGAGGGCAGGGAGCGTCACTGAAGCTTTCTTT. It is translated as CASSLRAGSVTEAFF.